The TCR beta chain under discussion was sequenced for a study of T cell responses to AZD1222 COVID-19 vaccine. General observations from the study: Reports indicate that nearly half of spike-specific TCRs are directed at unmutated variant regions. Vaccine-associated CD4 TCRs ranged over spike, dominating at 160-218 and 743-854.

The study pooled second doses at about 4 or about 12 weeks. Measured with immunoSEQ multiplex PCR; TCRdb has only the in-frame clones, and not every one. The data contain 150,000 to 250,000 clones, roughly nine tenths of them singletons. A note on this clone: Its cognate antigen is unknown.

Trimming took 0 bases from V and 0 from J, leaving 9 bases between them. Germline loops: CDR1 SGHDN, CDR2 FVKESK. The CDR3 consists of 17 residues. Sequencing was performed on peripheral blood, taken 28 days after the second AZD1222 dose. The chain has TRBV14 and TRBJ1-6, with D hard to call. The sequence was obtained from an adult who received the AZD1222 COVID-19 vaccine. This chain's CDR3 is CASSQDRASSYNSPLHF. In nucleotides, the CDR3 is TGTGCCAGCAGCCAAGATAGGGCGAGCTCCTATAATTCACCCCTCCACTTT.